This T cell receptor (beta chain) was sequenced in a study of T cells after somatic rescue of genetic block. CDR1 and CDR2 from the germline V gene are LNHDA and SQIVND (reference sequence). V was cut by 7 bases and J by 3 bases, with 22 bases left in between. This CDR3 has 18 amino acids. This clone has just one count. Libraries were prepared by immunoSEQ multiplex PCR; TCRdb keeps only in-frame clonotypes and omits some of them. The top ten hold 1.5% to 2% of the sample, which has 85,000 to 90,000 clones, 70% to 90% seen once. Sequenced input: peripheral blood mononuclear cells (PBMCs). The chain couples TRBV19 to TRBJ2-6; no clear D. The TCR comes from a woman younger than 30. The DNA of the CDR3 is TGTGCCAGTACCCGAGGACCCGAGGTAAACATTGGGGCCAACGTCCTGACTTTC. Its translation: CASTRGPEVNIGANVLTF. Full variable domain (missing parts from reference TRBV19 and TRBJ2-6): DGGITQSPKYLFRKEGQNVTLSCEQNLNHDAMYWYRQDPGQGLRLIYYSQIVNDFQKGDIAEGYSVSREKKESFPLTVTSAQKNPTAFYLCASTRGPEVNIGANVLTFGAGSRLTVL.